The rows below give T cell receptor beta chains drawn from one sample of a study of shared clonotypes between healthy human individuals. Assay: immunoSEQ multiplex PCR; the TCRdb copy retains only in-frame clones and omits some. The profile shows around 2,000,000 clones, 90% to 95% of them singletons. The source material was naive CD4+ T cells sorted from blood. The receptors were gathered from a man between 18 and 35 years old in good health. CDR3s include the opening cysteine and the closing phenylalanine or tryptophan. Fields, in order: D gene, V gene, J gene, clone size, CDR3 protein, CDR3 DNA. A D gene is named only where the DNA matches it firmly. Clone size is given for some rows only: seen once, a few or many times, or a class if the clone is expanded.

.,TRBV5-1,TRBJ1-3,.,CASSPTATSGNTIYF,TGCGCCAGCAGCCCAACGGCGACCTCTGGAAACACCATATATTTT
.,TRBV6-5,TRBJ2-5,once,CASSRDHREGQYF,TGTGCCAGCAGTCGCGACCACAGGGAGGGCCAGTACTTC
TRBD1,TRBV28,TRBJ2-5,.,CASRLLPGQGEETQYF,TGTGCCAGCAGATTGTTACCGGGACAGGGAGAAGAGACCCAGTACTTC
.,TRBV9,TRBJ2-2,once,CASSVGQLNTGELFF,TGTGCCAGCAGCGTAGGCCAACTTAACACCGGGGAGCTGTTTTTT
.,TRBV7-8,TRBJ1-3,.,CASSLDRTDGNTIYF,TGTGCCAGCAGCTTAGACCGGACAGATGGAAACACCATATATTTT
TRBD2,TRBV4-2,TRBJ2-3,.,CASSQEGGAVTDTQYF,TGTGCCAGCAGCCAAGAGGGAGGGGCAGTGACAGATACGCAGTATTTT
TRBD2,TRBV5-1,TRBJ2-5,.,CASSLAGVRSGETQYF,TGCGCCAGCAGCTTAGCGGGAGTGAGATCCGGAGAGACCCAGTACTTC
TRBD1,TRBV6-1,TRBJ1-5,.,CASSEQTGNQPQHF,TGTGCCAGCAGTGAACAGACAGGGAATCAGCCCCAGCATTTT
TRBD2,TRBV10-3,TRBJ2-3,.,CAIKESGGNTDTQYF,TGTGCCATCAAAGAGAGCGGGGGGAACACAGATACGCAGTATTTT
.,TRBV5-4,TRBJ2-3,.,CASSRRGSTDTQYF,TGTGCCAGCAGCAGGCGGGGAAGTACAGATACGCAGTATTTT
.,TRBV4-1,TRBJ2-5,.,CASSQEPGTLQETQYF,TGCGCCAGCAGCCAAGAGCCGGGGACCCTCCAAGAGACCCAGTACTTC
TRBD1,TRBV25-1,TRBJ2-5,.,CASSAYSGQDAQYF,TGTGCCAGCAGTGCTTACTCCGGACAGGACGCCCAGTACTTC
TRBD2,TRBV11-2,TRBJ2-1,.,CASSSLAGFYNEQFF,TGTGCCAGCAGCTCCTTAGCGGGATTTTACAATGAGCAGTTCTTC
.,TRBV6-5,TRBJ1-2,.,CASSTLGRDYGYTF,TGTGCCAGCAGTACTTTGGGGAGAGACTATGGCTACACCTTC
.,TRBV19,TRBJ2-2,.,CASSLGGTGELFF,TGTGCCAGTAGCTTGGGGGGCACCGGGGAGCTGTTTTTT
.,TRBV5-4,TRBJ2-4,.,CASSLNSWNIQYF,TGTGCCAGCAGCTTGAACTCCTGGAACATTCAGTACTTC
TRBD2,TRBV25-1,TRBJ2-7,.,CASTGLAGVGQYF,TGTGCCAGCACCGGACTAGCGGGAGTCGGGCAGTACTTC
.,TRBV7-2,TRBJ2-7,.,CASSTRKAYEQYF,TGTGCCAGCAGCACGCGAAAGGCCTACGAGCAGTACTTC
TRBD1,TRBV27,TRBJ2-5,.,CASSPRPGQGAAVTQYF,TGTGCCAGCAGTCCTCGGCCGGGACAGGGGGCCGCAGTGACCCAGTACTTC
.,TRBV5-6,TRBJ1-6,.,CASSVTGHNSPLHF,TGTGCCAGCAGCGTGACTGGTCATAATTCACCCCTCCACTTT
TRBD1,TRBV18,TRBJ2-7,.,CASLNRGAYEQYF,TGTGCCAGCTTAAACAGGGGGGCCTACGAGCAGTACTTC
.,TRBV23-1,TRBJ2-2,.,CASRVLLTGELFF,TGCGCCAGCAGAGTACTACTCACCGGGGAGCTGTTTTTT
TRBD2,TRBV7-9,TRBJ2-5,.,CASSYAGGRQETQYF,TGTGCCAGCAGCTATGCGGGGGGGCGACAAGAGACCCAGTACTTC
.,TRBV11-2,TRBJ2-5,.,CASSLKRSSREPQETQYF,TGTGCCAGCAGCTTAAAAAGGTCGAGTAGGGAGCCCCAAGAGACCCAGTACTTC
.,TRBV30,TRBJ2-5,.,CAWSGDRETQYF,TGTGCCTGGAGTGGAGACAGGGAGACCCAGTACTTC
TRBD1,TRBV9,TRBJ1-4,.,CASSPSGTGVNEKLFF,TGTGCCAGCAGCCCTTCCGGGACAGGGGTTAATGAAAAACTGTTTTTT
TRBD1,TRBV25-1,TRBJ2-1,.,CASSEFGQGANEQFF,TGTGCCAGCAGTGAATTTGGACAGGGGGCGAATGAGCAGTTCTTC
.,TRBV30,TRBJ2-7,.,CAWSPQVLGEQYF,TGTGCCTGGAGTCCACAGGTTCTGGGCGAGCAGTACTTC
.,TRBV7-3,TRBJ2-1,.,CASSTKGASYNEQFF,TGTGCCAGCAGCACAAAGGGTGCCTCCTACAATGAGCAGTTCTTC
TRBD1,TRBV18,TRBJ1-1,.,CASSDLQGGSNTEAFF,TGTGCCAGCTCCGACCTTCAGGGGGGATCGAACACTGAAGCTTTCTTT
.,TRBV7-2,TRBJ2-3,.,CASSLQDLSTDTQYF,TGTGCCAGCAGCTTACAGGATCTTTCCACAGATACGCAGTATTTT
.,TRBV11-2,TRBJ2-3,.,CASSFIRKDTQYF,TGTGCCAGCAGCTTTATTAGGAAAGATACGCAGTATTTT
.,TRBV30,TRBJ1-1,.,CAHNRIEAFF,TGTGCCCACAACCGGATAGAAGCTTTCTTT
.,TRBV9,TRBJ2-1,once,CASSVVWGWYEQFF,TGTGCCAGCAGCGTAGTTTGGGGATGGTATGAGCAGTTCTTC
.,TRBV30,TRBJ2-5,once,CAWSITQETQYF,TGTGCCTGGAGTATCACTCAAGAGACCCAGTACTTC
.,TRBV5-1,TRBJ2-2,.,CASSSGTENTGELFF,TGCGCCAGCAGCTCGGGGACGGAGAACACCGGGGAGCTGTTTTTT
TRBD1,TRBV5-1,TRBJ1-6,.,CASSLEQGHNSPLHF,TGCGCCAGCAGCTTGGAACAGGGGCATAATTCACCCCTCCACTTT
TRBD1,TRBV7-6,TRBJ1-6,once,CASSLRQGESPLHF,TGTGCCAGCAGCTTAAGACAGGGTGAATCACCCCTCCACTTT
.,TRBV18,TRBJ2-7,.,CASSPRQGSYEQYF,TGTGCCAGCTCACCGCGGCAGGGGTCCTACGAGCAGTACTTC
.,TRBV28,TRBJ1-1,.,CASSLGVTGIGGNTEAFF,TGTGCCAGCAGTTTAGGGGTCACAGGGATAGGAGGGAACACTGAAGCTTTCTTT